This T cell receptor beta chain stems from a study of tumor and adjacent non-tumor tissue in lung cancer. Background on the study: On average, productive TCRbeta reads reached some 4.2 million per sample.

Looked up from germline, CDR1 is SGHVS and CDR2 is FQNEAQ. The CDR3 has 14 amino acids. No cell sorting was done before RNA was extracted from the tissue. Three rounds of nested PCR, following a modified ARM-PCR protocol, produced the TCRbeta library. TCRdb independently ran MiXCR on the multiplex PCR reads; one entry per CDR3 protein. The sample consists of about 200,000 distinct CDR3 sequences, 60% to 75% of them appearing once. This clonotype was found once. Sequencing was carried out using lung tumor tissue. The genes are TRBV7-8 and TRBJ1-5; TRBD1 matches at 9 bases. The J call is uncertain, as TRBJ2-3 better fits the DNA end. This receptor was taken from a man between 60 and 75 years old with non-small cell lung cancer. The chain's CDR3 is CARSLRQGEGPQYF. The CDR3 coding sequence is TGTGCCAGGAGCCTACGACAGGGGGAAGGGCCCCAGTATTTT.